Below, 30 T cell receptor beta chains from the same sample are listed, as sequenced in a study. From the RT-PCR reads, TCRdb called clonotypes with MiXCR, one entry per CDR3 protein. The sample records approximately 720,000 distinct CDR3 sequences, 14% being singletons. Sequenced material: memory CD4+ T cells from blood. These receptors were collected from a female donor in good health, serving as a healthy control.

This chain links TRBV7-3 with TRBJ1-1, with D possibly being TRBD1 (6 bases). The length of the CDR3 is 16 residues. The ends were cut back, 5 bases at V and 4 bases at J, with 20 bases in the middle. Germline V CDR1 and CDR2: SGHTA, FQGTGA. The CDR3 loop is CASSPGGADRATEAFF. The CDR3 DNA reads TGTGCCAGCAGCCCCGGGGGGGCCGACAGAGCCACTGAAGCTTTCTTT.

The rearrangement uses TRBV20-1 and TRBJ1-2, with 9 nucleotides matching TRBD1. J gave up 2 bases and V 6 bases, and 7 bases lay outside the gene matches. Germline values: CDR1 DFQATT, CDR2 SNEGSKA (reference sequence). The CDR3 is 14 amino acids. The CDR3 DNA reads as TGCAGTGCGACGACAGGGGGAGCAAACTATGGCTACACCTTC. As protein: CSATTGGANYGYTF.

V gene TRBV19 combines with J gene TRBJ1-5; D gene uncertain. This CDR3 is built from 18 residues. Trimming shortened V by 3 bases and J by 2 bases, and 20 bases separated the two germline ends. Per the germline V gene, CDR1 is LNHDA and CDR2 is SQIVND (reference sequence). The CDR3 DNA sequence: TGTGCCAGTAGTATCCGGATTGGTGAGGGTCTGGGCAATCAGCCCCAGCATTTT. Protein sequence: CASSIRIGEGLGNQPQHF.

The V gene is TRBV7-2, the J gene TRBJ1-5; D uncertain. Trimming left V 2 bases short and J 2 bases short, with 7 bases between. Germline V gives CDR1 SGHTA, CDR2 FQGNSA. The CDR3 runs to 14 residues. The DNA of the CDR3 is TGTGCCAGCAGCTTACGACGGGGCAATCAGCCCCAGCATTTT. Protein: CASSLRRGNQPQHF.

The V and J genes are TRBV7-3 and TRBJ1-1; D call uncertain. Trimming removed 7 bases at V and 0 bases at J, with 9 bases between. The length of the CDR3 is 13 residues. Germline V gives CDR1 SGHTA, CDR2 FQGTGA. CDR3 nucleotide sequence: TGTGCCAGCACAGCCCACATGAACACTGAAGCTTTCTTT. This codes for CASTAHMNTEAFF. The whole variable domain, filled in from reference TRBV7-3 and TRBJ1-1, reads GAGVSQTPSNKVTEKGKYVELRCDPISGHTALYWYRQSLGQGPEFLIYFQGTGAADDSGLPNDRFFAVRPEGSVSTLKIQRTERGDSAVYLCASTAHMNTEAFFGQGTRLTVV.

The chain employs TRBV28 and TRBJ1-2; the match to TRBD1 covers 7 bases. V lost 4 bases, J lost 0 bases, and 8 bases stayed unmatched. Germline lookup yields CDR1 MDHEN and CDR2 SYDVKM. CDR3 length: 16 residues. DNA for the CDR3: TGTGCCAGCAGTTCCTATCGGGACAGACCTAACTATGGCTACACCTTC. The encoded protein is CASSSYRDRPNYGYTF.

There are many counts of this clonotype. V usage is TRBV7-2 and J usage is TRBJ1-3; D unclear. Germline CDR1 is SGHTA and CDR2 is FQGNSA. The CDR3 extends over 18 amino acids. The ends were cut back, 2 bases at V and 0 bases at J, with 17 bases in the middle. The DNA for the CDR3 is TGTGCCAGCAGCTTATACAGTGCCGCTCCGGGCTCTGGAAACACCATATATTTT. Protein: CASSLYSAAPGSGNTIYF.

At least ten counts were recorded for this clonotype. The chain is built from TRBV10-3 and TRBJ2-3; TRBD2 matches 8 bases. V lost 6 bases, J lost 0 bases, and 5 bases stayed unmatched. CDR3 length equals 15 residues. The V gene's germline CDR1 is ENHRY and CDR2 SYGVKD. The DNA of the CDR3 is TGTGCCATCAGCATAGCGGGACCCAGCACAGATACGCAGTATTTT. The encoded protein is CAISIAGPSTDTQYF.

This sequence joins TRBV20-1 and TRBJ2-1, with D perhaps TRBD1 or TRBD2 (5 bases each). The CDR3 has 14 amino acids. The V gene's germline CDR1 is DFQATT and CDR2 SNEGSKA (reference sequence). With 6 bases removed from V and 4 bases from J, the gap between germline ends came to 16 bases. This CDR3 is CSANPRDRYNEQFF. DNA of the CDR3: TGCAGTGCAAACCCCCGGGACCGATACAATGAGCAGTTCTTC.

This rearrangement joins TRBV6-2 or TRBV6-3 to TRBJ1-1; 8 bases are shared with TRBD1. The CDR3 runs 20 residues. Germline-derived CDR1 and CDR2 are MNHEY and SVGEGT. With V trimmed by 4 bases and J by 0 bases, 19 bases remained unmatched. Here the CDR3 reads CASSSSFPRGRGNMNTEAFF. CDR3 nucleotides: TGTGCCAGCAGTTCGAGCTTCCCCAGGGGGCGGGGGAACATGAACACTGAAGCTTTCTTT.

This clonotype was counted many times. The chain joins TRBV5-1 to TRBJ1-5; D might be TRBD1 (6 bases). The germline V and J ends were trimmed by 4 bases and 7 bases, with 21 bases remaining between them. Germline CDR1 and CDR2: SGHRS and YFSETQ. The CDR3 extends over 16 amino acids. CDR3 bases: TGCGCCAGCAGCCCGTCCCTGGGGGGGCCGGGGCAGCCCCAGCATTTT. Translated, it gives CASSPSLGGPGQPQHF.

The table lists this clonotype with many counts. The chain is built from TRBV20-1 and TRBJ2-1; no definite D call. CDR3 length equals 13 residues. Germline loops: CDR1 DFQATT, CDR2 SNEGSKA (reference sequence). Trimming pared 3 bases from V and 2 bases from J, leaving 8 bases between. Written as DNA, the CDR3 is TGCAGTGCTAGTCAATCCACCTACAATGAGCAGTTCTTC. Translation gives CSASQSTYNEQFF.

This clonotype was counted between two and nine times. This rearrangement joins TRBV11-2 to TRBJ1-2, with no clear D. The CDR3 is 13 amino acids. Trimming removed 5 bases from V and 4 bases from J, with 11 bases in between. Germline CDR1 reads SGHAT; CDR2 reads FQNNGV. CDR3 bases: TGTGCCAGCAGCCCTGACCTCGGCTATGGCTACACCTTC. Translated: CASSPDLGYGYTF.

This sequence joins TRBV18 and TRBJ2-2, with D possibly TRBD2 on 6 matching bases. Trimming left V 2 bases short and J 5 bases short, with 12 bases between. CDR1 is KGHSH and CDR2 is LQKENI in the germline V gene. This CDR3 comprises 15 residues. The CDR3 coding sequence is TGTGCCAGCTCACCAAGGAGGGAAGGGACCGGGGAGCTGTTTTTT. It translates to CASSPRREGTGELFF.

This clonotype has a count of ten or more. V is TRBV5-1 and J is TRBJ1-2, with 8 bases matching TRBD1. V dropped 1 base and J dropped 2; count of bases not matched to a gene: 4. The CDR3 totals 15 residues. Per the germline V gene, CDR1 is SGHRS and CDR2 is YFSETQ. DNA of the CDR3: TGCGCCAGCAGCTTGCAGGGGGCGAAGAACTATGGCTACACCTTC. It codes for CASSLQGAKNYGYTF. Together with reference TRBV5-1 and TRBJ1-2, the CDR3 gives the full variable domain: KAGVTQTPRYLIKTRGQQVTLSCSPISGHRSVSWYQQTPGQGLQFLFEYFSETQRNKGNFPGRFSGRQFSNSRSEMNVSTLELGDSALYLCASSLQGAKNYGYTFGSGTRLTVV.

This clonotype occurred a few times. The chain has TRBV11-2 and TRBJ2-5; D not certain. The CDR3 totals 14 residues. Germline V gene data show CDR1 as SGHAT and CDR2 as FQNNGV. Trimming took off 3 bases at V and 2 bases at J, with 10 bases between the two ends. The CDR3 DNA sequence: TGTGCCAGCAGCTTTAACTGGCCTCAAGAGACCCAGTACTTC. Amino acid sequence: CASSFNWPQETQYF.

This clonotype was observed a handful of times. CDR3 residues: CASSPLQDSTYEQYF. DNA for the CDR3: TGTGCCAGCTCACCCCTACAGGATTCTACCTACGAGCAGTACTTC. This chain connects TRBV18 to TRBJ2-7; possibly TRBD1 for D (5 bases). This CDR3 comprises 15 residues. Trimming left V 3 bases short and J 2 bases short, with 14 bases between. Germline V lookup: CDR1 KGHSH, CDR2 LQKENI.

This clonotype came up many times. The chain joins TRBV9 to TRBJ2-2, with D possibly being TRBD1 (5 bases). V lost 2 bases and J lost 0, with 11 bases in between. This CDR3 has 16 residues. CDR1 and CDR2 (germline): SGDLS, YYNGEE. In DNA, the CDR3 is TGTGCCAGCAGCGTCGGTCCAGGGTCGAACACCGGGGAGCTGTTTTTT. The encoded protein is CASSVGPGSNTGELFF.

This clonotype was picked up many times. V and J are TRBV7-9 and TRBJ1-3; D not certain. V was pared by 5 bases and J by 0 bases, with 11 bases between. The V gene's germline CDR1 is SEHNR and CDR2 FQNEAQ (reference sequence). The length of the CDR3 is 15 residues. This chain's CDR3 is CASSPTALSGNTIYF. In nucleotides, the CDR3 is TGTGCCAGCAGCCCTACAGCACTCTCTGGAAACACCATATATTTT.

This clonotype was counted many times. V is TRBV27 and J is TRBJ2-7; possible D gene TRBD1, 5 bases. CDR3 length: 14 residues. The germline gives CDR1 MNHEY, CDR2 SMNVEV (reference sequence). Trimming took 6 bases from V and 2 from J, leaving 14 bases between them. CDR3: CASRLGVNAYEQYF. The DNA of the CDR3 is TGTGCCAGCAGGCTAGGGGTAAACGCCTACGAGCAGTACTTC.

This clonotype occurred a few times. This chain joins TRBV7-9 and TRBJ2-3; unclear D gene. Germline assignment: CDR1 SEHNR and CDR2 FQNEAQ (reference sequence). V was clipped by 4 bases and J by 2 bases, with 7 bases between them. The length of the CDR3 is 13 residues. CDR3 region: CASSSSHTDTQYF. The DNA for the CDR3 is TGTGCCAGCAGCTCGTCCCACACAGATACGCAGTATTTT.

Ten or more counts support this clonotype. The chain has TRBV20-1 and TRBJ2-5; D is uncertain. The CDR3 sequence is 13 residues long. V gave up 6 bases and J gave up 4 bases, with 15 bases separating them. Per the germline V gene, CDR1 is DFQATT and CDR2 is SNEGSKA (reference sequence). The DNA of the CDR3 is TGCAGTGCCCCAATTGGAACAGCAGAGACCCAGTACTTC. It translates to CSAPIGTAETQYF.

The chain uses TRBV25-1 and TRBJ1-5; TRBD1 matches at 10 bases. The CDR3 is 16 amino acids. After removal of 4 bases from V and 3 bases from J, the junction contained 6 bases not matched to a gene. From germline, CDR1 is MGHDK and CDR2 SYGVNS. The CDR3 nucleotides read TGTGCCAGCAGTGGACAGGGGGCGATCCTCAATCAGCCCCAGCATTTT. As protein: CASSGQGAILNQPQHF.

In its sample, this clonotype was seen a few times. The chain is built from TRBV4-3 and TRBJ1-2; D might be TRBD1 (6 bases). Germline CDR1 and CDR2: LGHNA and YSLEER. This CDR3 has 16 amino acids. Between the trimmed V and J ends, which lost 2 bases and 3 bases, there was a span of 16 bases. The chain's CDR3 is CASSQLRQAEDYGYTF. DNA of the CDR3: TGCGCCAGCAGCCAATTACGACAGGCCGAGGACTATGGCTACACCTTC.

Only one count was recorded for this clonotype. This sequence may be a read error, since a much larger clone differs from it by one base. The conserved closing phenylalanine or tryptophan is absent in this CDR3, likely reflecting a read error. CDR3 loop: CASSPDPDGYNEQFL. As DNA, the CDR3 is TGTGCCAGCAGTCCGGACCCGGACGGATACAATGAGCAGTTCTTA. V gene TRBV6-5 combines with J gene TRBJ2-1; D remains ambiguous. Between the trimmed V and J ends, which lost 5 bases and 4 bases, there was a span of 15 bases. The germline gives CDR1 MNHEY, CDR2 SVGAGI. The CDR3 runs 15 residues.

Ten or more counts support this clonotype. For the CDR3, the DNA is TGCAGTGCCCAGGGACTAGTAGGGGAGCAGTACTTC. Translated: CSAQGLVGEQYF. The V gene is TRBV20-1, the J gene TRBJ2-7; TRBD2 matches at 8 bases. This CDR3 comprises 12 residues. Trimming removed 6 bases from V and 7 bases from J; junction bases left unmatched: 8. Germline lookup yields CDR1 DFQATT and CDR2 SNEGSKA (reference sequence).

The sample holds many counts of this clonotype. This rearrangement joins TRBV5-1 to TRBJ1-2; D is uncertain. Trimming pared 4 bases from V and 2 bases from J, leaving 12 bases between. The CDR3 totals 14 residues. The germline V gene has CDR1 SGHRS and CDR2 YFSETQ. The CDR3 reads CASSPEAGNYGYTF. CDR3 DNA sequence: TGCGCCAGCAGCCCGGAGGCGGGGAACTATGGCTACACCTTC.

This rearrangement joins TRBV6-5 to TRBJ2-2; 7 bases agree with TRBD1. Looked up from germline, CDR1 is MNHEY and CDR2 is SVGAGI. This CDR3 is built from 12 residues. The V segment lost 6 bases and the J segment 9 bases; nucleotides outside the gene matches: 4. The CDR3 DNA follows: TGTGCCAGCAGCCTACAGGGGCGGGAGCTGTTTTTT. It codes for CASSLQGRELFF.

The genes are TRBV5-4 and TRBJ2-6; D ambiguous. The CDR3 runs to 16 residues. Trimming took off 4 bases at V and 0 bases at J, with 11 bases between the two ends. The germline V gene encodes CDR1 SGHNT and CDR2 YYREEE (reference sequence). The CDR3 region is CASSRNTYSGANVLTF. The CDR3 DNA follows: TGTGCCAGCAGCCGAAACACCTACTCTGGGGCCAACGTCCTGACTTTC. Full variable domain (rest looked up from reference TRBV5-4 and TRBJ2-6): ETGVTQSPTHLIKTRGQQVTLRCSSQSGHNTVSWYQQALGQGPQFIFQYYREEENGRGNFPPRFSGLQFPNYSSELNVNALELDDSALYLCASSRNTYSGANVLTFGAGSRLTVL.

This clonotype was seen a handful of times. This chain connects TRBV5-1 to TRBJ1-1; a weak D match, TRBD1 (5 bases). V was cut by 4 bases and J by 2 bases, with 12 bases left in between. The CDR3 sequence is 14 residues long. Germline lookup yields CDR1 SGHRS and CDR2 YFSETQ. The CDR3 loop is CASSLGTDNTEAFF. The CDR3 coding sequence is TGCGCCAGCAGCCTTGGGACCGATAACACTGAAGCTTTCTTT.